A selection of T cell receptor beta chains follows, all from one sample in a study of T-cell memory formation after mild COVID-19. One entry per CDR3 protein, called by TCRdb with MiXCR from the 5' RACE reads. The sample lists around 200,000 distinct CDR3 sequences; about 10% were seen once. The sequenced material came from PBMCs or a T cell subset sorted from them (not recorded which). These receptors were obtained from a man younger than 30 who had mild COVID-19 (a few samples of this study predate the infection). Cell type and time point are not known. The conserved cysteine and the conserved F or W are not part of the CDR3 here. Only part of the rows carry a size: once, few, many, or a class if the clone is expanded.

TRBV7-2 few ASSSIGTQQF
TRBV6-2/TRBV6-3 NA ASSSQTGYPPYEQY
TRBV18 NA ASSLRGGAFTNEKLF
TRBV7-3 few ASTKQAGNEQF
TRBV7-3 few ASSVDRTSYNEQF
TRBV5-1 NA ASSLNLAGEEETQY
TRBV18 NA ASSRTGTTPY
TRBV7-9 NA ASSLGTSGSRNYNEQF
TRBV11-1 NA ASSLALTVNTGELF
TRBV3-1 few ASSRWQDGETQY
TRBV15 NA ATSREGAGDEKLF
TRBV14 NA ASSPETGTSYRETQY
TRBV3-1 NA ASSPGGWGAGGSQY
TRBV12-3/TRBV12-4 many ASSLRAPGNTIY
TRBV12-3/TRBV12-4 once ASVVGVSDTQY
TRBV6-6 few ASSSTSRQANYGYT
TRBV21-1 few AIPGPGSEKLF
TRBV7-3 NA ASSPRGSGGGEQF
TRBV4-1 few ASSQDRPGWADTQY
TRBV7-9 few ASSVQGDSDTQY
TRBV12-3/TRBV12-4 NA ASSLGPGDIQY
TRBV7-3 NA ASSLGTSGGPSYNEQF
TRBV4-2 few ASSQEPGQDGETQY
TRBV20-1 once SASDSLNYGYT
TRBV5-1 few ASSRGQGITGELF
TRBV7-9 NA ASSFFRLRGGAGHRGETQY
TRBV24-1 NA ATSDLRTIDLGETQY
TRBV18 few ASSLGPREPQH
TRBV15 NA ATSKEGRSGANVLT
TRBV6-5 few ASSYLRRDYGYT
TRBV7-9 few ASSLALGVPYEQY
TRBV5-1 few ASSLLPPGANSPLH
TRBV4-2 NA ASSQRVGLNEQF
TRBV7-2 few ASSSTLRQGGYGYT
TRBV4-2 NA ASSQGSGFSNQPQH
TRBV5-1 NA ASSLGSGPATDTQY
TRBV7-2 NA ASSIRYGYT
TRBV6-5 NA ASSRQGGGYT
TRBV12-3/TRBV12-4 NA ASRLGGSYGYT
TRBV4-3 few ASSQAVTGRGFIDTQY
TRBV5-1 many ASSFVGGDTGELF
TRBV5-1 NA ASSPGQGATGELF
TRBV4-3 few ASSQGTDDYGYT
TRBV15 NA ATVPTDSLHNEQF
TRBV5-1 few ASSGARGRSDTQY
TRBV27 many ASSTYGRSGANVLT
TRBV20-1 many SASALGGIYGYT
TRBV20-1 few SASPGGTSTDTQY
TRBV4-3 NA ASSQDSGRGSTDTQY
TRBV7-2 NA ASRGRGYYNEQF
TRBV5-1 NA ASSSSGLALTDTQY